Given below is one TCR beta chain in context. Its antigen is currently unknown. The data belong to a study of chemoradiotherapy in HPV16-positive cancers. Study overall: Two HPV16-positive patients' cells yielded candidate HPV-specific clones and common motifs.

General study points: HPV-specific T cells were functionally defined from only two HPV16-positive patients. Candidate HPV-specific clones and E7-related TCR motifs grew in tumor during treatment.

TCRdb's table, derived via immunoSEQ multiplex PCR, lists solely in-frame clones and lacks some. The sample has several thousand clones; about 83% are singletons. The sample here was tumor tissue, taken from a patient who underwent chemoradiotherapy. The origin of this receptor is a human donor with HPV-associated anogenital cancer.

DNA for the CDR3: TGTGCCAGCAGTGAATGGCAGACAGGGGGCGGGGATACGCAGTATTTT. Translation: CASSEWQTGGGDTQYF. V is TRBV2 and J is TRBJ2-3, with TRBD1 matching 10 bases. The trim removed 2 bases at V and 6 bases at J, leaving 8 bases unmatched. Per the germline V gene, CDR1 is SNHLY and CDR2 is FYNNEI. The CDR3 spans 16 residues. The variable domain in full, completed from reference TRBV2 and TRBJ2-3, reads EPEVTQTPSHQVTQMGQEVILRCVPISNHLYFYWYRQILGQKVEFLVSFYNNEISEKSEIFDDQFSVERPDGSNFTLKIRSTKLEDSAMYFCASSEWQTGGGDTQYFGPGTRLTVL.